This T cell receptor (beta chain) was recorded in a study of blood T cell repertoires in COVID-19. Authors' methods: It was from reference gene primer amplification that nucleated cell counts were estimated. The data were produced by immunoSEQ multiplex PCR, yet TCRdb's version contains in-frame clones alone and is incomplete. V and J calls and clone size are given by that table; D and trimming were obtained from the DNA. The sample yields 150,000 to 200,000 clones, over 75% seen once. Trimming removed 0 bases at V and 3 bases at J, with 15 bases between. The CDR3 loop spans 17 amino acids. Germline lookup yields CDR1 LGHNA and CDR2 YNFKEQ. This clone was seen only a few times.

The source material was peripheral blood. The clonotype comes from a man in his fifties or sixties who had recovered from COVID-19. The chain links TRBV4-2 to TRBJ1-3, with a tentative D call TRBD1 (6 bases). The CDR3 DNA reads as TGTGCCAGCAGCCAAGATCGGGGGGGGCTGTTTGGAAACACCATATATTTT. Protein sequence: CASSQDRGGLFGNTIYF.